This TCR beta chain was sequenced in a study of blood T cell repertoires in COVID-19. Overall study context: Spain, Italy and the United States supplied samples that represented acute and convalescent COVID-19. The analysed material was cDNA or gDNA that came from T cells, B-cell-depleted T cells, or PBMCs.

This clone came up a few times. Source study methods: Estimates of nucleated cell counts were drawn from the amplification of reference gene primers. Some clones are missing from TCRdb's copy, which holds only in-frame ones; the method was immunoSEQ multiplex PCR. From that table come the V and J calls and clone size; the DNA was used to work out D and trimming. Here the sample spans 240,000 or so clones, about 80% being singletons. From germline, CDR1 is KGHSH and CDR2 LQKENI. This CDR3 region has 13 residues. V lost 8 bases to trimming and J lost 3 bases, with 13 bases between them. The specimen sequenced was peripheral blood. The chain couples TRBV18 to TRBJ1-1; D remains ambiguous. This clonotype originated in a woman aged 80 or older with acute or convalescent COVID-19. CDR3 protein: CASAAQRDTEAFF. The CDR3 region has the DNA TGTGCCAGCGCGGCGCAGAGGGACACTGAAGCTTTCTTT.